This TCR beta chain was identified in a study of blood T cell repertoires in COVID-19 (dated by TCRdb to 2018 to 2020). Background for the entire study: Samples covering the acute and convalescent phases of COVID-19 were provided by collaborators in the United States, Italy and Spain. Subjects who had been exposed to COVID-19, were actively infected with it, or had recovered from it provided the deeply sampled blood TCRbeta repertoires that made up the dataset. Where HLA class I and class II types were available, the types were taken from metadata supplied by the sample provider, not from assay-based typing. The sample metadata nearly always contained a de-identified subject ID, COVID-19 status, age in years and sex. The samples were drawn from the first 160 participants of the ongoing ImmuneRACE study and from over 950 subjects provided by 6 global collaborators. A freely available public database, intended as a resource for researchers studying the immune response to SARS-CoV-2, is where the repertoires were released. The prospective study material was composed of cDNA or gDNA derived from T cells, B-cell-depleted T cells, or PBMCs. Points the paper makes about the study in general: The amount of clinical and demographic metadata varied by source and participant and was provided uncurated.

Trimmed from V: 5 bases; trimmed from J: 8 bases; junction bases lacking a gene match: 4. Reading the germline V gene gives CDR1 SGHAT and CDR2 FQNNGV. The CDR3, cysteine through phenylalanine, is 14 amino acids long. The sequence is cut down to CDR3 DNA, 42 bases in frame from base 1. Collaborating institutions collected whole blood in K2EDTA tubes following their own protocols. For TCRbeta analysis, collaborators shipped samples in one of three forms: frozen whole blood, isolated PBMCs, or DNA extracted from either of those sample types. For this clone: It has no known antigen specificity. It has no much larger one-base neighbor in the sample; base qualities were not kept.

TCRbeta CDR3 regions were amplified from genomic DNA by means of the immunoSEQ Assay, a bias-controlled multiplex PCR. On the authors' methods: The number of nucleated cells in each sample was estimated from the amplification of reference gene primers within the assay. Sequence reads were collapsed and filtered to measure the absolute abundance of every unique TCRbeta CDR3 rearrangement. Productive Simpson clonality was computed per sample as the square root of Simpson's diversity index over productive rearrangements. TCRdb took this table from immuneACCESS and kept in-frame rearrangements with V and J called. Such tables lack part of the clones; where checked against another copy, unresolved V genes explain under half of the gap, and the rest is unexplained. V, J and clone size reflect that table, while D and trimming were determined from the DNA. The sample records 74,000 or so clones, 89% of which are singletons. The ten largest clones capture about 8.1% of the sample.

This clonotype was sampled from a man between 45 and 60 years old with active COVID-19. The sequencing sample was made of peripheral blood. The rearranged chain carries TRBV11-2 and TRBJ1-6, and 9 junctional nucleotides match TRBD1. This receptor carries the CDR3 CASSPWTGDSPLHF. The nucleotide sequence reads TGTGCCAGCAGCCCCTGGACAGGGGATTCACCCCTCCACTTT.